Each of the 19 T cell receptor beta chains below was sequenced from the same sample in a study of identical twins. TCRdb passed the 5' RACE reads through MiXCR, listing each CDR3 protein once. The top ten hold 2.5% to 3.5% of the sample, which has some 500,000 distinct CDR3 sequences, around 9.6% seen once. These data were also reused for a study on yellow fever vaccine responses in identical twins.

The sequencing input was PBMCs. The receptor set was obtained from a woman aged 18-35 years in good health.

This clonotype appeared a few times. The chain recombines TRBV20-1 with TRBJ2-7; 7 bases agree with TRBD1. The CDR3 extends over 13 amino acids. The V gene end was trimmed by 2 bases and the J gene end by 7 bases; junction bases not matched to a gene: 8. CDR1 and CDR2 (germline): DFQATT, SNEGSKA (reference sequence). The DNA for the CDR3 is TGCAGTGCTAGATGCAGGGGGTGTCAGGAGCAGTACTTC. It yields the protein CSARCRGCQEQYF.

This clonotype was observed a handful of times. The rearrangement links TRBV11-2 to TRBJ2-1; TRBD2 aligns across 15 bases. The CDR3 loop spans 19 amino acids. Germline CDR1 SGHAT, CDR2 FQNNGV. With 2 bases clipped from V and 4 bases from J, the junction kept 9 bases outside the gene matches. The CDR3 coding sequence is TGTGCCAGCAGCTTATCAAGGACTAGCGGGAGGGTTTTGTACAATGAGCAGTTCTTC. Protein product: CASSLSRTSGRVLYNEQFF.

This clonotype occurred a few times. The CDR3 region has the DNA TGCGCCAGCAGGGTGACTAGCGGGTATAATGAGCAGTTCTTC. This sequence encodes CASRVTSGYNEQFF. This sequence joins TRBV5-1 and TRBJ2-1; 10 bases are shared with TRBD2. The CDR3 length is 14 residues. Germline V gene lookup returns CDR1 SGHRS and CDR2 YFSETQ. J gave up 7 bases and V 5 bases, and 6 bases lay outside the gene matches.

The gene calls are TRBV6-2 or TRBV6-3 and TRBJ2-7; TRBD2 aligns across 12 bases. J was trimmed by 3 bases and V by 6 bases; bases with no gene match: 9. There are 16 residues in the CDR3. Germline V gene sequence: CDR1 MNHEY, CDR2 SVGEGT. The CDR3 reads CASRRLAGESRYEQYF. DNA for the CDR3: TGTGCCAGCAGACGACTAGCGGGAGAGAGTCGCTACGAGCAGTACTTC.

This clonotype appeared a few times. The chain joins TRBV7-2 to TRBJ2-7, with unresolved D. Germline V lookup: CDR1 SGHTA, CDR2 FQGNSA. With 3 bases removed from V and 3 bases from J, the gap between germline ends came to 9 bases. CDR3 length: 13 residues. The CDR3 region is CASSLDPYYEQYF. The CDR3 nucleotides read TGTGCCAGCAGCTTGGACCCTTACTACGAGCAGTACTTC.

The rearrangement joins TRBV27 to TRBJ2-7, with D tentatively TRBD1 (7 bases). The CDR3 is made up of 15 amino acids. The germline CDR1 and CDR2 sequences are MNHEY and SMNVEV (reference sequence). V was trimmed by 6 bases and J by 4 bases, leaving 19 bases between them. The CDR3 DNA sequence: TGTGCCAGCAGCCCCCGCAGGGGGGAAGGATACGAGCAGTACTTC. It codes for CASSPRRGEGYEQYF.

The V and J genes are TRBV5-1 and TRBJ2-3; a possible D gene is TRBD2 (5 bases). V was shortened by 0 bases and J by 2 bases, with 10 bases between the two germline ends. This CDR3 is 15 amino acids long. The germline V gene has CDR1 SGHRS and CDR2 YFSETQ. CDR3: CASSLAGMATDTQYF. For the CDR3, the DNA is TGCGCCAGCAGCTTGGCCGGGATGGCCACAGATACGCAGTATTTT.

The J gene is TRBJ2-2, the V gene TRBV6-2 or TRBV6-3; 8 bases agree with TRBD1. The CDR3 spans 18 residues. Germline CDR1 reads MNHEY; CDR2 reads SVGEGT. V trimming: 0 bases; J trimming: 5 bases; junction bases outside the gene matches: 11. The CDR3 here is CASSYSKKQGVLTGELFF. CDR3 nucleotide sequence: TGTGCCAGCAGTTACTCGAAAAAACAGGGGGTCTTAACCGGGGAGCTGTTTTTT.

The rearrangement uses TRBV27 and TRBJ2-5; D possibly matches TRBD1 or TRBD2 (6 bases each). This CDR3 spans 13 amino acids. Germline CDR1 reads MNHEY; CDR2 reads SMNVEV (reference sequence). Trimming stripped 3 bases from V and 7 bases from J, with 12 bases between. This chain's CDR3 is CASSFRGGGTQYF. The CDR3 nucleotides are TGTGCCAGCAGTTTTCGAGGAGGGGGGACCCAGTACTTC.

The chain employs TRBV6-2 or TRBV6-3 and TRBJ2-1; D gene uncertain. Trimming removed 7 bases from V and 9 bases from J, with 16 bases in between. Germline loops: CDR1 MNHEY, CDR2 SVGEGT. This CDR3 comprises 13 residues. Here the CDR3 reads CASNLNLGCEQFF. The CDR3 nucleotides are TGTGCCAGCAATCTCAATTTGGGTTGTGAGCAGTTCTTC.

This clonotype has more than one count but fewer than ten. The V gene is TRBV5-1, the J gene TRBJ1-2; perhaps TRBD1 as D (6 bases). Germline V lookup: CDR1 SGHRS, CDR2 YFSETQ. Trimming shortened V by 4 bases and J by 6 bases, and 10 bases separated the two germline ends. The CDR3 is 12 residues long. The CDR3 nucleotides read TGCGCCAGCAGCCTCCGACAGGATGGCTACACCTTC. Protein sequence: CASSLRQDGYTF.

This chain joins TRBV3-1 and TRBJ2-5, with unresolved D. V shed 7 bases and J shed 4 bases, with 16 bases lying between them. Germline V gene sequence: CDR1 LGHDT, CDR2 YNNKEL (reference sequence). The length of the CDR3 is 14 residues. CDR3 amino acids: CASMDTYGGETQYF. In nucleotides, the CDR3 is TGTGCCAGCATGGATACCTATGGTGGAGAGACCCAGTACTTC.

This clonotype has just a few counts. The chain combines TRBV5-1 with TRBJ2-1; D unresolved. The CDR3 is 13 amino acids. V shed 4 bases and J shed 4 bases, with 9 bases lying between them. Germline V gene data show CDR1 as SGHRS and CDR2 as YFSETQ. Written as DNA, the CDR3 is TGCGCCAGCAGCAGGGTAGATTACAATGAGCAGTTCTTC. This gives the protein CASSRVDYNEQFF.

This clonotype has a handful of counts. The V call is TRBV3-1, the J call TRBJ2-5, with TRBD2 matching over 11 bases. V lost 1 base, J lost 2 bases, and 6 bases stayed unmatched. The CDR3 spans 17 residues. The germline V gene has CDR1 LGHDT and CDR2 YNNKEL (reference sequence). In DNA, the CDR3 is TGTGCCAGCAGCCAAGGACTAGCGGGATGGCGACAAGAGACCCAGTACTTC. It specifies CASSQGLAGWRQETQYF.

At least ten counts were recorded for this clonotype. V gene TRBV20-1 combines with J gene TRBJ2-4; the match to TRBD2 covers 8 bases. The CDR3 is 15 amino acids. V trimming: 5 bases; J trimming: 1 base; junction bases outside the gene matches: 7. CDR1 and CDR2 from the germline V gene are DFQATT and SNEGSKA (reference sequence). The CDR3, as DNA: TGCAGTGCTTCTCCGGGAGGGCTTGCCAAAAACATTCAGTACTTC. It codes for CSASPGGLAKNIQYF.

The chain carries TRBV7-8 and TRBJ2-1, with a weak D call TRBD2 (5 bases). The V gene lost 2 bases and the J gene lost 8 bases, with 19 bases spanning the gap. The CDR3 has 16 residues. From germline, CDR1 is SGHVS and CDR2 FQNEAQ. The CDR3 spells CASSLSQKGQDYEQFF. CDR3 coding DNA: TGTGCCAGCAGCTTATCCCAGAAAGGGCAGGACTATGAGCAGTTCTTC.

This clonotype has ten or more counts. V is TRBV4-1 and J is TRBJ2-7; 7 bases are a match to TRBD2. Germline V gene lookup returns CDR1 MGHRA and CDR2 YSYEKL. The CDR3 is 15 amino acids. The J segment lost 2 bases and the V segment lost 4 bases, leaving 8 bases of the junction unmatched. CDR3 sequence: CASSLKRLAPYEQYF. CDR3 in DNA: TGCGCCAGCAGCCTCAAAAGACTAGCCCCCTACGAGCAGTACTTC.

The chain combines TRBV7-2 with TRBJ2-5, with D perhaps TRBD1 (5 bases). V was shortened by 1 base and J by 0 bases, with 9 bases between the two germline ends. CDR3 length equals 15 residues. CDR1 SGHTA and CDR2 FQGNSA come from the germline V gene. The CDR3 nucleotides read TGTGCCAGCAGCTTAGTCAGGGCTAACCAAGAGACCCAGTACTTC. It codes for CASSLVRANQETQYF.

This clonotype was counted at least ten times. J is TRBJ1-2 and V is TRBV12-3 or TRBV12-4; D uncertain. Deletions cut 5 bases from V and 7 bases from J, with 23 bases between. There are 16 residues in the CDR3. The CDR3 region is CASSDHSGSPASGYTF. The CDR3 nucleotides read TGTGCCAGCAGTGATCACTCCGGGTCACCAGCAAGTGGCTACACCTTC.